The rows below give T cell receptor beta chains drawn from one sample of a study of T-cell memory formation after mild COVID-19. TCRdb itself ran the 5' RACE reads through MiXCR, one entry per CDR3 protein. This table holds 350,000 to 450,000 distinct CDR3 sequences, approximately 15% found once. Sample: PBMCs or a T cell subset sorted from them (not recorded which). These receptors were obtained from a man aged 18 to 29 who had mild COVID-19 (a few samples of this study predate the infection). Cell type and time point are not known. Both conserved end residues are part of each CDR3. A D gene is named only where the DNA matches it firmly. Expanded clones get a size class; other rows say once, few or many, or leave the size out.

d_gene	j_gene	v_gene	abundance	CDR3nt	CDR3aa
-	TRBJ1-6	TRBV21-1	-	TGTGCCAGCAGCGCCATCTCCGGGACAGACTCACCCCTCCACTTT	CASSAISGTDSPLHF
-	TRBJ2-3	TRBV4-2	many	TGTGCCAGCAGCCAAGAGGGCGGGGGCCTTCCAGATACGCAGTATTTT	CASSQEGGGLPDTQYF
TRBD1	TRBJ2-2	TRBV7-3	few	TGTGCCAGCAGCATGACAGGGTTTCACACCGGGGAGCTGTTTTTT	CASSMTGFHTGELFF
-	TRBJ1-4	TRBV7-9	few	TGTGCCAGCAGCTCCATAACGGCAAATGAAAAACTGTTTTTT	CASSSITANEKLFF
-	TRBJ2-1	TRBV29-1	-	TGCAGCGTCGATATACAGGGTGATGGGCAGTTCTTC	CSVDIQGDGQFF
-	TRBJ2-2	TRBV9	many	TGTGCCAGCAGCGTGGAGGTTCGGGGCACCGGGGAGCTGTTTTTT	CASSVEVRGTGELFF
-	TRBJ1-6	TRBV7-2	few	TGTGCCAGCAGCCCCGGACGGACTAATTCACCCCTCCACTTT	CASSPGRTNSPLHF
TRBD2	TRBJ2-1	TRBV5-5	few	TGTGCCAGCAGCTTGCGACTAGCGAGCTCCTACAATGAGCAGTTCTTC	CASSLRLASSYNEQFF
-	TRBJ2-1	TRBV5-1	many	TGCGCCAGCAGCTCCACCGTGGGGGGATACAATGAGCAGTTCTTC	CASSSTVGGYNEQFF
TRBD1	TRBJ2-3	TRBV20-1	-	TGCAGTGCTAGAGTAGGGACAGGGGAGGCAGATACGCAGTATTTT	CSARVGTGEADTQYF
TRBD1	TRBJ1-1	TRBV5-1	once	TGCGCCAGCAGCTTGGGCAGGGGGCGAGTAGCTGAAGCTTTCTTT	CASSLGRGRVAEAFF
-	TRBJ1-1	TRBV3-1	few	TGTGCCAGCGGCTTTGGCAGGACAACTGAAGCTTTCTTT	CASGFGRTTEAFF
-	TRBJ1-6	TRBV10-3	few	TGTGCCATCAGCGGGGGGAGCTCCTATAATTCACCCCTCCACTTT	CAISGGSSYNSPLHF
TRBD1	TRBJ1-2	TRBV5-6	-	TGTGCCAGCAGCATGACAGGGCTTGGCTACACCTTC	CASSMTGLGYTF
TRBD1	TRBJ1-1	TRBV5-1	-	TGCGCCAGCAGCTTTCGACAGGGTAATACTGAAGCTTTCTTT	CASSFRQGNTEAFF
-	TRBJ1-4	TRBV4-2	once	TGTGCCAGCAGCCAAGAGGGGCAGGATAGCGAAAAACTGTTTTTT	CASSQEGQDSEKLFF
TRBD1	TRBJ2-7	TRBV18	few	TGTGCCAGCTCACGCCTCCCGGGACAGCGTTTTTACGAGCAGTACTTC	CASSRLPGQRFYEQYF
TRBD1	TRBJ2-2	TRBV5-1	-	TGCGCCAGTGGGACAGGGCCACCCGGGGAGCTGTTTTTT	CASGTGPPGELFF
TRBD2	TRBJ2-2	TRBV12-3/TRBV12-4	-	TGTGCCAGCAGTTTAGGGCAGCGGGGCACCGGGGAGCTGTTTTTT	CASSLGQRGTGELFF
-	TRBJ1-2	TRBV19	many	TGTGCCAGTAGCCCGGACAGTCGCCCCTATGGCTACACCTTC	CASSPDSRPYGYTF
TRBD2	TRBJ2-5	TRBV4-3	few	TGTGCCAGCTCACCACGCGGGGGGGTCCAAGAGACCCAGTACTTC	CASSPRGGVQETQYF
-	TRBJ2-3	TRBV10-3	few	TGTGCCATCAGTGAAGCGGGCACAGATACGCAGTATTTT	CAISEAGTDTQYF
TRBD1	TRBJ2-2	TRBV5-6	once	TGTGCCAGCAGCTGGACAGGGATTAGCGCCGGGGAGCTGTTTTTT	CASSWTGISAGELFF
-	TRBJ2-3	TRBV5-4	few	TGTGCCAGCAGCTTGGCGGGCCTACATACGCAGTATTTT	CASSLAGLHTQYF
-	TRBJ1-1	TRBV19	-	TGTGCCAGTAGAGAGAAGGCCCCACCGGAAGCTTTCTTT	CASREKAPPEAFF
TRBD2	TRBJ2-5	TRBV20-1	few	TGCAGTGCCGGGGAGGGGACCATCCAAGAGACCCAGTACTTC	CSAGEGTIQETQYF
-	TRBJ2-3	TRBV15	-	TGTGCCACCAGCAGAGATCTTGGGGGCACAGATACGCAGTATTTT	CATSRDLGGTDTQYF
-	TRBJ1-1	TRBV7-2	few	TGTGCAGGGGGTGGGAACACTGAAGCTTTCTTT	CAGGGNTEAFF
-	TRBJ2-7	TRBV10-1	few	TGCGCCAGCAGTGATGGGGGAAGCTCCTACGAGCAGTACTTC	CASSDGGSSYEQYF
-	TRBJ2-6	TRBV6-5	-	TGTGCCGCTTACTCTGGGGCCAACGTCCTGACTTTC	CAAYSGANVLTF
-	TRBJ2-5	TRBV20-1	many	TGCAGTGCTAGTGGGGAGACCCAGTACTTC	CSASGETQYF
-	TRBJ1-5	TRBV10-3	few	TGTGCCATCAGTGGCCCCGCTACAGAGGGTGTGAATCAGCCCCAGCATTTT	CAISGPATEGVNQPQHF
TRBD1	TRBJ1-6	TRBV12-3/TRBV12-4	few	TGTGCCAGCAGTTCGGGACAGGGTGATTCACCCCTCCACTTT	CASSSGQGDSPLHF
TRBD1	TRBJ1-1	TRBV5-1	-	TGCGCCAGCAGCTTGATGGGACAGGGGGCGGGGGACACTGAAGCTTTCTTT	CASSLMGQGAGDTEAFF
-	TRBJ1-3	TRBV9	few	TGTGCCAGCAGCCCCCCGGGCGCGGGAAACACCATATATTTT	CASSPPGAGNTIYF
TRBD2	TRBJ2-7	TRBV20-1	-	TGCAGTGCTAGATCTGCTAGCGGGTACGAGCAGTACTTC	CSARSASGYEQYF
TRBD2	TRBJ2-5	TRBV6-2/TRBV6-3	-	TGTGCCAGCAGTTCCCTCCAGCGGGGGGAAGAGACCCAGTACTTC	CASSSLQRGEETQYF
-	TRBJ1-6	TRBV7-2	-	TGTGCCAGCAGCCCTAGGGGCCCGACGCGACCCCTCCACTTT	CASSPRGPTRPLHF
-	TRBJ2-1	TRBV7-6	few	TGTGCCAGCAGCTTATGGGGAGACAATGAGCAGTTCTTC	CASSLWGDNEQFF
TRBD2	TRBJ2-3	TRBV14	-	TGTGCCAGCAGCCAATTGCCTAGCGGCAGCACAGATACGCAGTATTTT	CASSQLPSGSTDTQYF
-	TRBJ2-3	TRBV20-1	many	TGCAGTGCTAGAGGAGCCGACCAGTGGGATACGCAGTATTTT	CSARGADQWDTQYF
-	TRBJ2-3	TRBV7-2	-	TGTGCCAGCAGCTTAGGAGCGAAGAGGTCAGATACGCAGTATTTT	CASSLGAKRSDTQYF
-	TRBJ1-3	TRBV10-2	-	TGCGCCAGCAGTGAGTCGGGAGGGGCTGGAAACACCATATATTTT	CASSESGGAGNTIYF
TRBD1	TRBJ2-2	TRBV24-1	few	TGTGCCACCAGTTCGGGACAGGGAACCACCGGGGAGCTGTTTTTT	CATSSGQGTTGELFF
TRBD2	TRBJ2-1	TRBV7-6	-	TGTGCCAGCAGCTTAGCGACCCGGACTAGCGGGGTCTCCTACAATGAGCAGTTCTTC	CASSLATRTSGVSYNEQFF
-	TRBJ1-2	TRBV15	few	TGTGCCACCAGCAGAGGAGGGGTATCTAACTATGGCTACACCTTC	CATSRGGVSNYGYTF
-	TRBJ2-5	TRBV7-9	-	TGTGCCAGCAGCTTAGTGGGGGGAGGCCTCGAGACCCAGTACTTC	CASSLVGGGLETQYF
-	TRBJ1-5	TRBV15	many	TGTGCCACCAGAGCTTCGGGGACGGGCAATCAGCCCCAGCATTTT	CATRASGTGNQPQHF
-	TRBJ2-4	TRBV20-1	many	TGCAGTGCTTCGGAGAACCTAGCCAAAAACATTCAGTACTTC	CSASENLAKNIQYF
-	TRBJ2-7	TRBV15	-	TGTGCCACCAGCAGAGTACAGGGGAGGTACGAGCAGTACTTC	CATSRVQGRYEQYF
TRBD2	TRBJ2-3	TRBV12-3/TRBV12-4	many	TGTGCCAGCAGTATCTGGACTAGCGGAGTCACAGATACGCAGTATTTT	CASSIWTSGVTDTQYF
-	TRBJ1-3	TRBV29-1	-	TGCAGCGGGGACTCTGGAAACACCATATATTTT	CSGDSGNTIYF
-	TRBJ1-5	TRBV5-5	-	TGTGCCAGCAGCTTGGTTACAGGAGGTAATCAGCCCCAGCATTTT	CASSLVTGGNQPQHF
-	TRBJ2-1	TRBV2	few	TGTGCCAGCAGGAAGGACAGCCATGAGCAGTTCTTC	CASRKDSHEQFF
TRBD1	TRBJ2-7	TRBV18	-	TGTGCCAGCCATCCGGGACAGGGGCCGTACGAGCAGTACTTC	CASHPGQGPYEQYF
-	TRBJ2-1	TRBV20-1	-	TGCAGTGTGGGGGAAGAGGGTGGCTACAATGAGCAGTTCTTC	CSVGEEGGYNEQFF
-	TRBJ2-1	TRBV7-3	few	TGTGCCAGCAGCTGGGGCTCTGAAAGCCACAATGAGCAGTTCTTC	CASSWGSESHNEQFF